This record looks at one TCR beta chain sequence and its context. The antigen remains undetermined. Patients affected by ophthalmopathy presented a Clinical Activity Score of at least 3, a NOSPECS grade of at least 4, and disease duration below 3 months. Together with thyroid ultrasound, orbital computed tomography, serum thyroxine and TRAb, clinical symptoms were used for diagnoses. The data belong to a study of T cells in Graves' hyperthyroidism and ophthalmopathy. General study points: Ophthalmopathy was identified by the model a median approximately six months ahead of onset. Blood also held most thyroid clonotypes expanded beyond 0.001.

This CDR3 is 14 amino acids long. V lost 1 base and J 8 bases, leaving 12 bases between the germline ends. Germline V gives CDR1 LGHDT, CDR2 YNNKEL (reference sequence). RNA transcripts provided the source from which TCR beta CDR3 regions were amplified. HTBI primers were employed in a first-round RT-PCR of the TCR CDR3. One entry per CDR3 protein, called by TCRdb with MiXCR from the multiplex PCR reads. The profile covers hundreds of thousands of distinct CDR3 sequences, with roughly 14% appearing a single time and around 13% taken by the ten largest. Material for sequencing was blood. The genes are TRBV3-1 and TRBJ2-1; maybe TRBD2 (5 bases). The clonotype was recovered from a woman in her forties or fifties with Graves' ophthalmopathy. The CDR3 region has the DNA TGTGCCAGCAGCCAAGTCCTAGCTAGCCATGAGCAGTTCTTC. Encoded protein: CASSQVLASHEQFF.